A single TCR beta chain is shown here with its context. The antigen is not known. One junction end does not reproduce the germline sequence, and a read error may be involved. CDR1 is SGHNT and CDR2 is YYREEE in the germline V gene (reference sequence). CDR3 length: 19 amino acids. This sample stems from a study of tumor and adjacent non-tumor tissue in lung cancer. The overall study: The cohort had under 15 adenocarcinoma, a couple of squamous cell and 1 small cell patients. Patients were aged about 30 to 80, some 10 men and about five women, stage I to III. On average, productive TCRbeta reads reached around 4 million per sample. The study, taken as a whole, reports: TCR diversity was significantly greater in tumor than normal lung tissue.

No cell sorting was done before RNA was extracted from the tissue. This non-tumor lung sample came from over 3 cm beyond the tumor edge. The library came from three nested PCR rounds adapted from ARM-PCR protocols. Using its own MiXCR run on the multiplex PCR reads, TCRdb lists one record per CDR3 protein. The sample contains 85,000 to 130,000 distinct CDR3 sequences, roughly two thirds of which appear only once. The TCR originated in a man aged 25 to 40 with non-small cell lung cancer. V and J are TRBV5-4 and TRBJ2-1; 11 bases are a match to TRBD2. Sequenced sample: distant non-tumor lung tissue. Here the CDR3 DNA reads TGTGCCAGCAGCTTCGGATTACTAGCGGGGGTCCCCTCCTACAATGAGCATTTCTTC. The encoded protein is CASSFGLLAGVPSYNEHFF.